This entry features one T cell receptor beta chain sequence. The antigen is unknown. This entry belongs to a study of T cells in Graves' hyperthyroidism and ophthalmopathy. Study-wide results and limits: Stable hyperthyroidism was told apart from ophthalmopathy by a model built on 13 V-J features.

Graves' hyperthyroidism was deemed stable absent ophthalmopathy progression within 18 months. Diagnostic decisions used clinical symptoms, serum thyroxine and TRAb, thyroid ultrasound and orbital computed tomography. Trimming cost V 0 bases and J 4 bases, with 14 bases left between them. The CDR3 extends over 15 amino acids. Per the germline V gene, CDR1 is DFQATT and CDR2 is SNEGSKA (reference sequence). Using RNA transcripts as the source, TCR beta CDR3 regions were amplified. Researchers ran a first-round RT-PCR on the TCR CDR3 using the HTBI primer set. TCRdb redid the calling of the multiplex PCR reads with MiXCR, one entry per CDR3 protein. The repertoire holds about 840,000 distinct CDR3 sequences, with about 38% as singletons.

The chain links TRBV20-1 to TRBJ2-3, with D unresolved. This TCR was recovered from a man between 18 and 35 years old with Graves' hyperthyroidism. Material: blood. The CDR3 nucleotides read TGCAGTGCTAGAGATGCGAGCCCACCATCAGATACGCAGTATTTT. Translated: CSARDASPPSDTQYF.